What follows is one T cell receptor (beta chain) and its context. What it binds is unknown. CDR3 size: 12 residues. The germline V and J ends were trimmed by 6 bases and 5 bases, with 8 bases remaining between them. Germline CDR1 SEHNR, CDR2 FQNEAQ (reference sequence). Primers used in a second PCR of roughly 6 to 12 cycles were a sample-barcoded 5' primer and a J-beta primer mix. Each cDNA molecule was tagged by a template-switch adaptor that had 12 random nucleotides. TCRdb processed the 5' RACE reads anew with MiXCR; each CDR3 protein has one entry. Among around 620,000 distinct CDR3 sequences listed, 27% were seen once. This sample stems from a study of blood T cells in healthy people across ages. Study-level points and caveats: Samples with more naive T cells showed higher observed beta diversity.

Donors gave roughly 10 milliliters of peripheral blood apiece. Sequencing was done on a sample of blood. The genes are TRBV7-9 and TRBJ1-5; TRBD1 is a possible D gene (6 bases). This sequence was found in a woman in her 70s in good health. In DNA form, the CDR3 reads TGTGCCAGCAGGGGGGCCGATCAGCCCCAGCATTTT. Amino acid sequence: CASRGADQPQHF.